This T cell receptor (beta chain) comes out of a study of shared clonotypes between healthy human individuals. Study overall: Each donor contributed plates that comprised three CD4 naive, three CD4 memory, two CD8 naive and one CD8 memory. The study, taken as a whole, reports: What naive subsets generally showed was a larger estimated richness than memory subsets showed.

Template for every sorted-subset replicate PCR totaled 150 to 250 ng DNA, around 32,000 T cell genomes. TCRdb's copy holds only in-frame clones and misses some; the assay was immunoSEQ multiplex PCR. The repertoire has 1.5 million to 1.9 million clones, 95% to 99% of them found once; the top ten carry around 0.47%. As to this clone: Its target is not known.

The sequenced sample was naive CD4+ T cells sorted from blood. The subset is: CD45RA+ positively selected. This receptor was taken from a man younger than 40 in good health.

This CDR3 is CASSQIPGDSYEQYF. The DNA of the CDR3 is TGCGCCAGCAGCCAGATCCCCGGGGACTCCTACGAGCAGTACTTC. This rearrangement joins TRBV4-1 to TRBJ2-5, with a weak D call TRBD2 (5 bases). The closer fit of TRBJ2-7 to the DNA end suggests the J call may be wrong. CDR3 length: 15 residues. Germline values: CDR1 MGHRA, CDR2 YSYEKL.